These 28 T cell receptor beta chains share one sample of origin, sequenced in a study of T cell changes during pregnancy in multiple sclerosis. The method was immunoSEQ multiplex PCR; TCRdb's version includes in-frame clones alone and lacks a portion of them. Among under 60,000 clones listed, approximately 91% were seen once. Here the sequenced sample was CD8+ T cells from peripheral blood mononuclear cells, taken after pregnancy. These TCRs come from a female donor with multiple sclerosis, enrolled in a pregnancy study.

The chain employs TRBV5-6 and TRBJ1-6; D gene unclear. This CDR3 region has 15 residues. In germline, CDR1 is SGHDT, CDR2 YYEEEE. The ends were cut back, 1 base at V and 1 base at J, with 6 bases in the middle. In nucleotides, the CDR3 is TGTGCCAGCAGCTTGTTCCAGTCCTATAATTCACCCCTCCACTTT. Protein sequence: CASSLFQSYNSPLHF.

The rearrangement joins TRBV4-1 to TRBJ1-1; D not resolved. The CDR3 is made up of 13 amino acids. The V and J ends lost 3 bases and 1 base respectively, with 6 bases between them. Germline CDR1 MGHRA, CDR2 YSYEKL. The CDR3 coding sequence is TGCGCCAGCAGCCAGAGAGGGAACACTGAAGCTTTCTTT. Residues: CASSQRGNTEAFF.

This clone was counted once. The chain recombines TRBV7-8 with TRBJ1-4; D might be TRBD1 (5 bases). V dropped 1 base and J dropped 7 bases, with 16 bases sitting between them. Germline values: CDR1 SGHVS, CDR2 FQNEAQ. The CDR3 has 16 amino acids. CDR3 sequence: CASSLDAKGLGEKLFF. As DNA, the CDR3 is TGTGCCAGCAGCTTAGACGCGAAGGGGCTGGGTGAAAAACTGTTTTTT.

This clone occurred a few times. This chain links TRBV15 with TRBJ1-4, with 9 bases matching TRBD1. Per germline, CDR1 LNHNV and CDR2 YYDKDF (reference sequence). J lost 4 bases, V lost 1 base, and 4 bases had no gene match. CDR3 length: 16 amino acids. The CDR3 loop is CATSRGTGESNEKLFF. The CDR3 DNA is TGTGCCACCAGCAGAGGGACAGGGGAGAGTAATGAAAAACTGTTTTTT.

The chain combines TRBV7-2 with TRBJ1-1; D is unresolved. There are 12 residues in the CDR3. V lost 5 bases, J lost 6 bases, and 10 bases lay in between. The germline gives CDR1 SGHTA, CDR2 FQGNSA. CDR3 in DNA: TGTGCCAGCAGCACCCCGGGAGCTGAAGCTTTCTTT. Translated: CASSTPGAEAFF. Full variable domain (missing parts from reference TRBV7-2 and TRBJ1-1): GAGVSQSPSNKVTEKGKDVELRCDPISGHTALYWYRQSLGQGLEFLIYFQGNSAPDKSGLPSDRFSAERTGGSVSTLTIQRTQQEDSAVYLCASSTPGAEAFFGQGTRLTVV.

V gene TRBV29-1 combines with J gene TRBJ2-7, with D maybe TRBD2 (6 bases). The V gene lost 4 bases and the J gene lost 4 bases, with 14 bases spanning the gap. Germline V gives CDR1 SQVTM, CDR2 ANQGSEA. This CDR3 has 13 amino acids. CDR3 coding DNA: TGCAGCGTTGGGGGGGTTGAGTCTTACGAGCAGTACTTC. It yields the protein CSVGGVESYEQYF.

The chain carries TRBV7-6 and TRBJ2-2, with TRBD2 matching over 7 bases. V lost 1 base to trimming and J lost 4 bases; unmatched junction nucleotides: 3. The germline V gene has CDR1 SGHVS and CDR2 FNYEAQ. The CDR3 totals 15 residues. The DNA of the CDR3 is TGTGCCAGCAGCTTAGTATGGGGGGGCACCGGGGAGCTGTTTTTT. Its translation: CASSLVWGGTGELFF.

In its sample, this clone was seen once. The V call is TRBV30, the J call TRBJ1-1, with TRBD1 as a possible D gene (6 bases). This CDR3 has 17 amino acids. Germline CDR1 is GTSNPN and CDR2 is SVGIG (reference sequence). The V and J ends lost 4 bases and 0 bases respectively, with 21 bases between them. The CDR3, as DNA: TGTGCCTGGAATTCGGACAGTTATGCTTTAGTGAACACTGAAGCTTTCTTT. As protein: CAWNSDSYALVNTEAFF.

J is TRBJ2-1 and V is TRBV5-4; D remains ambiguous. The CDR3 is made up of 11 amino acids. V was cut by 3 bases and J by 5 bases, with 3 bases left in between. Germline loops: CDR1 SGHNT, CDR2 YYREEE (reference sequence). CDR3 region: CASSYNNEQFF. In nucleotides, the CDR3 is TGTGCCAGCAGCTACAACAATGAGCAGTTCTTC.

The rearrangement joins TRBV9 to TRBJ2-1, with 12 bases that match TRBD2. Per germline, CDR1 SGDLS and CDR2 YYNGEE. Losses at the gene ends were 6 bases for V and 5 bases for J; bases not matched to a gene: 6. The CDR3 covers 15 residues. Here the CDR3 reads CASTLTSGGNNEQFF. The CDR3 nucleotides read TGTGCCAGCACCTTGACTAGCGGGGGAAACAATGAGCAGTTCTTC.

This clone was observed a few times. V and J are TRBV19 and TRBJ1-1; D is possibly TRBD1 (5 bases). CDR3 length equals 14 residues. The ends were cut back, 7 bases at V and 0 bases at J, with 12 bases in the middle. CDR1 and CDR2 (germline): LNHDA, SQIVND (reference sequence). CDR3 DNA sequence: TGTGCCAGTACCCTCGGACATCTGAACACTGAAGCTTTCTTT. Encoded protein: CASTLGHLNTEAFF.

This clone showed up just a few times. The genes are TRBV27 and TRBJ2-1; a possible D gene is TRBD2 (7 bases). This CDR3 spans 15 amino acids. V lost 6 bases and J lost 6, with 18 bases in between. CDR1 is MNHEY, CDR2 SMNVEV, per germline (reference sequence). DNA for the CDR3: TGTGCCAGCAGCACCCACAGGGAGGGGTCCAATGAGCAGTTCTTC. It yields the protein CASSTHREGSNEQFF.

J is TRBJ1-4 and V is TRBV4-2; D is undetermined. Trimming shortened V by 2 bases and J by 3 bases, and 16 bases separated the two germline ends. CDR1 LGHNA and CDR2 YNFKEQ come from the germline V gene. The CDR3 extends over 17 amino acids. In nucleotides, the CDR3 is TGTGCCAGCAGCCAACGGCCGATAGACACGGCTAATGAAAAACTGTTTTTT. Its translation is CASSQRPIDTANEKLFF.

This clone was observed a few times. This rearrangement joins TRBV5-6 to TRBJ1-1, with D perhaps TRBD1 (5 bases). Germline V gene lookup returns CDR1 SGHDT and CDR2 YYEEEE. CDR3 length: 14 amino acids. Trimming cost V 3 bases and J 5 bases, with 14 bases left between them. Written as DNA, the CDR3 is TGTGCCAGCAGCTATGAGACAGATCCAACTGAAGCTTTCTTT. Translating it yields CASSYETDPTEAFF. Full variable domain (outside the CDR3, taken from reference TRBV5-6 and TRBJ1-1): DAGVTQSPTHLIKTRGQQVTLRCSPKSGHDTVSWYQQALGQGPQFIFQYYEEEERQRGNFPDRFSGHQFPNYSSELNVNALLLGDSALYLCASSYETDPTEAFFGQGTRLTVV.

This chain joins TRBV5-4 and TRBJ1-4; possibly TRBD1 for D (5 bases). With 10 bases removed from V and 3 bases from J, the gap between germline ends came to 13 bases. The CDR3 covers 13 residues. The germline CDR1 and CDR2 sequences are SGHNT and YYREEE (reference sequence). The CDR3 nucleotides read TGTGCCCCGAGCGGGGGTCCTAATGAAAAACTGTTTTTT. Its translation is CAPSGGPNEKLFF.

The sample holds one count of this clone. The chain employs TRBV13 and TRBJ2-7; 8 nucleotides match TRBD1. The CDR3 length is 15 residues. Germline V lookup: CDR1 PRHDT, CDR2 FYEKMQ (reference sequence). V shed 5 bases, J shed 6 bases, and the junction held 12 bases outside the gene matches. The CDR3 reads CASSETGTGVFEQYF. The DNA of the CDR3 is TGTGCCAGCAGCGAAACCGGGACAGGTGTGTTCGAGCAGTACTTC.

The V and J genes are TRBV27 and TRBJ2-7, with 12 bases matching TRBD2. Germline CDR1 reads MNHEY; CDR2 reads SMNVEV (reference sequence). The CDR3 is 17 amino acids. V gave up 0 bases and J gave up 5 bases; unmatched junction bases: 8. The CDR3 protein is CASSLSLAGGVMDEQYF. The CDR3 region has the DNA TGTGCCAGCAGTTTATCCCTAGCGGGGGGGGTTATGGACGAGCAGTACTTC.

The V call is TRBV7-6, the J call TRBJ2-5; 7 bases map to TRBD2. The CDR3 length is 15 residues. Germline loops: CDR1 SGHVS, CDR2 FNYEAQ. With V trimmed by 6 bases and J by 7 bases, 14 bases remained unmatched. CDR3 loop: CASSFELVPGGTQYF. The CDR3 bases are TGTGCCAGCAGTTTCGAACTAGTACCGGGGGGGACCCAGTACTTC.

The CDR3: CASSAGRRGPANTGELFF. DNA for the CDR3: TGTGCCAGCAGCGCTGGGCGTCGGGGTCCGGCGAACACCGGGGAGCTGTTTTTT. The chain links TRBV21-1 to TRBJ2-2; the table's D call TRBD2 went unverified against the DNA. TRBV21-1 is labeled a pseudogene. The length of the CDR3 is 18 residues.

The V call is TRBV2, the J call TRBJ1-4, with D possibly TRBD1 on 6 matching bases. V shed 4 bases and J shed 5 bases, with 14 bases lying between them. The CDR3 totals 15 residues. Germline assignment: CDR1 SNHLY and CDR2 FYNNEI. CDR3 region: CASSGGRGPNEKLFF. CDR3 nucleotide sequence: TGTGCCAGCAGTGGGGGCAGGGGCCCGAATGAAAAACTGTTTTTT.

This clone ranks as medium-sized. The gene calls are TRBV19 and TRBJ2-7; 12 nucleotides agree with TRBD1. The germline CDR1 and CDR2 sequences are LNHDA and SQIVND (reference sequence). CDR3 size: 16 residues. V shed 0 bases and J 7 bases; nucleotides not matched to a gene: 7. In DNA, the CDR3 is TGTGCCAGTAGTATAGATCACTGGGACAGGGGGCCGGAGCAGTACTTC. Translated, it gives CASSIDHWDRGPEQYF. The entire variable domain, with the rest obtained from reference TRBV19 and TRBJ2-7, is as follows: DGGITQSPKYLFRKEGQNVTLSCEQNLNHDAMYWYRQDPGQGLRLIYYSQIVNDFQKGDIAEGYSVSREKKESFPLTVTSAQKNPTAFYLCASSIDHWDRGPEQYFGPGTRLTVT.

This chain links TRBV9 with TRBJ2-7; TRBD2 matches 7 bases. V dropped 7 bases and J dropped 2; count of bases not matched to a gene: 15. In germline, CDR1 is SGDLS, CDR2 YYNGEE. The CDR3 totals 16 residues. The CDR3: CASDGEMSGAPYEQYF. The CDR3 region has the DNA TGTGCCAGCGACGGGGAAATGAGCGGGGCCCCCTACGAGCAGTACTTC.

The rearrangement uses TRBV27 and TRBJ2-1; D perhaps matches TRBD1 (5 bases). This CDR3 has 13 amino acids. Germline-derived CDR1 and CDR2 are MNHEY and SMNVEV (reference sequence). V gave up 2 bases and J gave up 7 bases, with 9 bases separating them. The chain's CDR3 is CASSLDSLNEQFF. CDR3 DNA sequence: TGTGCCAGCAGTTTAGACAGTTTAAATGAGCAGTTCTTC.

The count of this clone is one. CDR3 coding DNA: TGTGCCACCAGCACCGCGCCGGGGAATGAGCAGTTCTTC. Amino acid sequence: CATSTAPGNEQFF. The chain is built from TRBV15 and TRBJ2-1; TRBD2 might be the D (5 bases). Germline lookup yields CDR1 LNHNV and CDR2 YYDKDF (reference sequence). Trimming removed 4 bases at V and 7 bases at J, with 11 bases between. The CDR3 length is 13 residues. The full variable domain, rest sourced from reference TRBV15 and TRBJ2-1, is DAMVIQNPRYQVTQFGKPVTLSCSQTLNHNVMYWYQQKSSQAPKLLFHYYDKDFNNEADTPDNFQSRRPNTSFCFLDIRSPGLGDTAMYLCATSTAPGNEQFFGPGTRLTVL.

The J gene is TRBJ2-7, the V gene TRBV21-1; TRBD2 is the table's D call, not checked against the DNA. TRBV21-1 corresponds to a pseudogene. CDR3 length equals 14 residues. Here the CDR3 DNA reads TGTGCCAGCAGCAAGAGCACTGAGTCCGGGGAGCAGTACTTC. Its translation: CASSKSTESGEQYF.

The rearrangement uses TRBV15 and TRBJ2-3; D call uncertain. CDR1 and CDR2 from the germline V gene are LNHNV and YYDKDF (reference sequence). The CDR3 is made up of 17 amino acids. Trimming cost V 5 bases and J 4 bases, with 22 bases left between them. Written as DNA, the CDR3 is TGTGCCACCAGCCCCTCTCAGGTCGCACTTGCCGCAGATACGCAGTATTTT. It yields the protein CATSPSQVALAADTQYF. Drawing the rest from reference TRBV15 and TRBJ2-3, the complete variable domain is DAMVIQNPRYQVTQFGKPVTLSCSQTLNHNVMYWYQQKSSQAPKLLFHYYDKDFNNEADTPDNFQSRRPNTSFCFLDIRSPGLGDTAMYLCATSPSQVALAADTQYFGPGTRLTVL.

The V gene is TRBV7-2, the J gene TRBJ2-5, with D perhaps matching TRBD2 (5 bases). The V and J ends lost 2 bases and 6 bases respectively, with 16 bases between them. Germline CDR1 is SGHTA and CDR2 is FQGNSA. The CDR3 spans 15 residues. The CDR3 nucleotides read TGTGCCAGCAGCTTACTAGCCCTAGGGAGCCAGACCCAGTACTTC. Its protein product is CASSLLALGSQTQYF.

This chain connects TRBV5-1 to TRBJ2-3; 9 bases are shared with TRBD2. With V trimmed by 4 bases and J by 4 bases, 4 bases remained unmatched. In germline, CDR1 is SGHRS, CDR2 YFSETQ. This CDR3 region has 14 residues. The CDR3 region is CASSRGLASDTQYF. The CDR3 nucleotides read TGCGCCAGCAGCCGAGGACTAGCGTCAGATACGCAGTATTTT. Full variable domain (missing parts from reference TRBV5-1 and TRBJ2-3): KAGVTQTPRYLIKTRGQQVTLSCSPISGHRSVSWYQQTPGQGLQFLFEYFSETQRNKGNFPGRFSGRQFSNSRSEMNVSTLELGDSALYLCASSRGLASDTQYFGPGTRLTVL.